This T cell receptor beta chain was recorded in a study of T cells in Graves' hyperthyroidism and ophthalmopathy. This clonotype came up a few times. Trimming left V 3 bases short and J 5 bases short, with 14 bases between. The germline V gene has CDR1 MDHEN and CDR2 SYDVKM. This CDR3 is built from 15 residues. Authors of the study amplified TCR beta CDR3 regions from RNA transcripts. A first-round RT-PCR of the TCR CDR3 used the HTBI primer set. TCRdb passed the multiplex PCR reads through MiXCR, listing each CDR3 protein once. Among more than 550,000 distinct CDR3 sequences, 15% to 20% were seen once, and the ten largest hold 15% to 19%.

The TCR comes from a man in his fifties with Graves' hyperthyroidism. The sequenced sample was blood. The rearrangement links TRBV28 to TRBJ2-1; no clear D gene. CDR3 loop: CASSFEQYLDNEQFF. The DNA for the CDR3 is TGTGCCAGCAGTTTTGAGCAGTACCTCGACAATGAGCAGTTCTTC.